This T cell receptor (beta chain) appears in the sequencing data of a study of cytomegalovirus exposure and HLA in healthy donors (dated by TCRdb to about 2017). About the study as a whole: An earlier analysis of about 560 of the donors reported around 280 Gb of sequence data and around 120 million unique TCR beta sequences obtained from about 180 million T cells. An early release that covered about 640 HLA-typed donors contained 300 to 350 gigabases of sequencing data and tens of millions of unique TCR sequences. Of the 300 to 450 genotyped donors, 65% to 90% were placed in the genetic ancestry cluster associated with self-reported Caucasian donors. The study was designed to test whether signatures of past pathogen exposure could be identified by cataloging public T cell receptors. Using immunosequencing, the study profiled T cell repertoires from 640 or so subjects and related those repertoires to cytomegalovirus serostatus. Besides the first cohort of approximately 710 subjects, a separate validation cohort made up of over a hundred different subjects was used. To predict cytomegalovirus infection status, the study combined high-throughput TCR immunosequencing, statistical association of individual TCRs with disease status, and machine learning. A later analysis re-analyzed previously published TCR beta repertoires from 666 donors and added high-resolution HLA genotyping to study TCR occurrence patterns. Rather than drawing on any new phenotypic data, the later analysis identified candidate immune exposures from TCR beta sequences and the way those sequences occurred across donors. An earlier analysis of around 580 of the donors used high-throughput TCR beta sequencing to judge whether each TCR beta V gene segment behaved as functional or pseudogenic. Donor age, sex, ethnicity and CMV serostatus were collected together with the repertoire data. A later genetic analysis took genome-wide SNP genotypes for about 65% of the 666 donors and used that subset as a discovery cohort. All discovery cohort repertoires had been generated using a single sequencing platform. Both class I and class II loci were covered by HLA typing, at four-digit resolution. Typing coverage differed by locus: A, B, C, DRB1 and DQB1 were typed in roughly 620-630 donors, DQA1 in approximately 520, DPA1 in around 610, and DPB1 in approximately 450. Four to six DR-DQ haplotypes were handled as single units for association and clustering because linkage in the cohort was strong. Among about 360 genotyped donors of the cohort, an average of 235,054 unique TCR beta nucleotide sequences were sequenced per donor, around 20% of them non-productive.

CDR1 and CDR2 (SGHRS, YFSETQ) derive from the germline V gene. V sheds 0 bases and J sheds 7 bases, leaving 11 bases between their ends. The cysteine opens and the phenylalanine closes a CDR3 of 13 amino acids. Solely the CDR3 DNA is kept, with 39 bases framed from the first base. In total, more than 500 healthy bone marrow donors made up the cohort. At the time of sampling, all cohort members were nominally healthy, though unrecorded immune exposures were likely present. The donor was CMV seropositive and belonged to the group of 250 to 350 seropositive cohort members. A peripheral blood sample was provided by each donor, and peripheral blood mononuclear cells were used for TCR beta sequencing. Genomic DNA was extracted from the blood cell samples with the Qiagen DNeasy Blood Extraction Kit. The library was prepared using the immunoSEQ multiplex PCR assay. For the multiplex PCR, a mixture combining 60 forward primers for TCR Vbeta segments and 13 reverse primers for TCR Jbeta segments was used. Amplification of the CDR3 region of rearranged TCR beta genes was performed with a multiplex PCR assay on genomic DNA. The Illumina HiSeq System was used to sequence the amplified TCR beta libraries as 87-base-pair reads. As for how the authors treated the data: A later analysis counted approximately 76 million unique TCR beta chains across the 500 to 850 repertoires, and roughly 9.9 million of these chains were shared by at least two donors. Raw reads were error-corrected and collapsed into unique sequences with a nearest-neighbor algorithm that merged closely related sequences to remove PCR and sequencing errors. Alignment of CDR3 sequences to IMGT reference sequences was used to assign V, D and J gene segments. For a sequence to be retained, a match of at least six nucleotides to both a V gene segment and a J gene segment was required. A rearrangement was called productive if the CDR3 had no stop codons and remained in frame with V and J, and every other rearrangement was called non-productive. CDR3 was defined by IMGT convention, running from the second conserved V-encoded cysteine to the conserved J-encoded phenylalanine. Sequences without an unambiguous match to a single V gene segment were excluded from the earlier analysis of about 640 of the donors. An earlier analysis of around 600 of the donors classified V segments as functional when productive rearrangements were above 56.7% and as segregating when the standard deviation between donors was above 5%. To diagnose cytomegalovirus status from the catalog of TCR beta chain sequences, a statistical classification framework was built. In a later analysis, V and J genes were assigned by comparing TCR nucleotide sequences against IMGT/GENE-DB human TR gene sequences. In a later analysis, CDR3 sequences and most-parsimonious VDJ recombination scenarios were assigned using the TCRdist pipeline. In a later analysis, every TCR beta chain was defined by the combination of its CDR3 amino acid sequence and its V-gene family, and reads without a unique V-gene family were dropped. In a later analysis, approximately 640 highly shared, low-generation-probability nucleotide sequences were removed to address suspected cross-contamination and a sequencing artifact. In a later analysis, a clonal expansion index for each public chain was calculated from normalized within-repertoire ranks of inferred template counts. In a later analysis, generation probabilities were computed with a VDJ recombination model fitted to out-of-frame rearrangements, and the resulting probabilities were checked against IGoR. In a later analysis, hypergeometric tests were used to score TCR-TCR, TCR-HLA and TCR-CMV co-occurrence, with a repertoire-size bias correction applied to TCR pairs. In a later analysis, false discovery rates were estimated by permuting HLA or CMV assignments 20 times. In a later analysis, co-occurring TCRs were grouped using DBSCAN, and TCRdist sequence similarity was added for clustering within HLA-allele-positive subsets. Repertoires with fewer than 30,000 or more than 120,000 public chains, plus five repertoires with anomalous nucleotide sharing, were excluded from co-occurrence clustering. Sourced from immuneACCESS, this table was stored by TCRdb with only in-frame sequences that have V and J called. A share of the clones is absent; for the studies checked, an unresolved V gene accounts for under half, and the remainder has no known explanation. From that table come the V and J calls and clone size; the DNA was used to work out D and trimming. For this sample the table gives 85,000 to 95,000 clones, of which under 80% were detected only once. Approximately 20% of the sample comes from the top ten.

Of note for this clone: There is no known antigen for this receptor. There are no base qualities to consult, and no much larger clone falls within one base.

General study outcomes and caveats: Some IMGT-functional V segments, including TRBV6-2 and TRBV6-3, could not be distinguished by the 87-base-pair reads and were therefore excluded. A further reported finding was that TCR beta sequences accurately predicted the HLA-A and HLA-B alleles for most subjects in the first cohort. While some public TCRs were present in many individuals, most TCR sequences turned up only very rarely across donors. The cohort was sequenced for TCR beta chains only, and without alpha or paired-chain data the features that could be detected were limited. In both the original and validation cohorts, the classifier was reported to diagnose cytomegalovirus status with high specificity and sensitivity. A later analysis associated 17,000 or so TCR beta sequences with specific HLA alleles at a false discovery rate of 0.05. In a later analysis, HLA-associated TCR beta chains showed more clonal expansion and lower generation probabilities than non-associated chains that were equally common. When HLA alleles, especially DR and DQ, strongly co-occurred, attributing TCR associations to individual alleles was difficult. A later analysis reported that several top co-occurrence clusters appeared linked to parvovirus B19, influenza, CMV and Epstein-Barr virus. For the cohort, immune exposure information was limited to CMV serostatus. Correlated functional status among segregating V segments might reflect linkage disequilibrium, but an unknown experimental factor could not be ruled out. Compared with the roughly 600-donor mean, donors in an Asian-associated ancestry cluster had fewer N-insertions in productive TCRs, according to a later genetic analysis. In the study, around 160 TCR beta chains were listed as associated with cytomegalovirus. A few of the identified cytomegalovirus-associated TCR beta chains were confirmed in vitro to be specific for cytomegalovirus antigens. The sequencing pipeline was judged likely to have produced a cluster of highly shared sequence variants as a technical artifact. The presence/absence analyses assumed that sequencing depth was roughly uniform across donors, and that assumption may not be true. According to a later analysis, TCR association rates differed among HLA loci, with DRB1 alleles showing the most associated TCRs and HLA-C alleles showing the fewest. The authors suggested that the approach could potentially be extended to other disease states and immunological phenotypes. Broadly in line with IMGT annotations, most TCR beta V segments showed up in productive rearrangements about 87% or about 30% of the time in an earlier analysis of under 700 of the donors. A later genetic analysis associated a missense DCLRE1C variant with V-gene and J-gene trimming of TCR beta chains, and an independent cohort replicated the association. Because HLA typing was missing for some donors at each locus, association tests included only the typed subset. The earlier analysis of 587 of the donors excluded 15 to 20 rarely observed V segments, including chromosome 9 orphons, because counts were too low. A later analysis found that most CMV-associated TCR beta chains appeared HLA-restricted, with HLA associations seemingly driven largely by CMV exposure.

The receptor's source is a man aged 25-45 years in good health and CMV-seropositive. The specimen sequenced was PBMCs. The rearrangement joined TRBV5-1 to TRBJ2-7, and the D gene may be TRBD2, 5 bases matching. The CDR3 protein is CASSLGGKREQYF. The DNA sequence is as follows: TGCGCCAGCAGCTTGGGAGGGAAACGTGAGCAGTACTTC.